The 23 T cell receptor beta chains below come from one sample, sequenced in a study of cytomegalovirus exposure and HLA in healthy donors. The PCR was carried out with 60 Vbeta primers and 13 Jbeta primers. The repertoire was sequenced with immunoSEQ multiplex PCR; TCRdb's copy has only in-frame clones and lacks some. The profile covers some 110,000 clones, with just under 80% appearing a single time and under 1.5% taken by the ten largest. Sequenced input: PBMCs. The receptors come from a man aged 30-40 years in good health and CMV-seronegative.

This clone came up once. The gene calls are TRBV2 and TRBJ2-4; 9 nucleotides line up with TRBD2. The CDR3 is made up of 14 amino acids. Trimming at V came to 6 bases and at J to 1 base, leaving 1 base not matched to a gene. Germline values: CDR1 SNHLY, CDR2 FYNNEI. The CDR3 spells CASRSGGAKNIQYF. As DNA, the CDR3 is TGTGCCAGCAGGAGCGGGGGGGCCAAAAACATTCAGTACTTC.

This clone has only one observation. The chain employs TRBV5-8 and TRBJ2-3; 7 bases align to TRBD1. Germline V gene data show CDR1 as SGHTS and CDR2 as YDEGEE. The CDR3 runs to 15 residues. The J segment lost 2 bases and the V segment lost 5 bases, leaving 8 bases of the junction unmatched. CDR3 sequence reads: CASSTGTVDTDTQYF. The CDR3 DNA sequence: TGTGCCAGCAGTACCGGGACAGTCGACACAGATACGCAGTATTTT.

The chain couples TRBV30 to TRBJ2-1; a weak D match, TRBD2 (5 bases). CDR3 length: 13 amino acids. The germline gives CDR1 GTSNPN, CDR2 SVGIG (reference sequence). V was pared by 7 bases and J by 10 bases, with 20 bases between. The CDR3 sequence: CASEARAGQEQFF. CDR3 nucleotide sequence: TGTGCCTCGGAGGCCCGAGCTGGTCAGGAGCAGTTCTTC.

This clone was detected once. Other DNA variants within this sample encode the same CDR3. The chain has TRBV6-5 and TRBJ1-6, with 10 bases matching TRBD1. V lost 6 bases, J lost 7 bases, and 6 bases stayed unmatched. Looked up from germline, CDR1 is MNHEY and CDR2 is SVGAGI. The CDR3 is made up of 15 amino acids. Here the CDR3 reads CASSSPGQGNSPLHF. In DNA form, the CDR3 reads TGTGCCAGCAGCTCTCCGGGACAGGGGAATTCACCCCTCCACTTT.

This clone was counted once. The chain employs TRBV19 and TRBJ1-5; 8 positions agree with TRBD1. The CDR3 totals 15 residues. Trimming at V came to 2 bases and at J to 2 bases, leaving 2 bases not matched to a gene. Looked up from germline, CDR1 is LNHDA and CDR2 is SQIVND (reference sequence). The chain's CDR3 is CASSIQGAGNQPQHF. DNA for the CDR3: TGTGCCAGTAGTATACAGGGGGCCGGCAATCAGCCCCAGCATTTT.

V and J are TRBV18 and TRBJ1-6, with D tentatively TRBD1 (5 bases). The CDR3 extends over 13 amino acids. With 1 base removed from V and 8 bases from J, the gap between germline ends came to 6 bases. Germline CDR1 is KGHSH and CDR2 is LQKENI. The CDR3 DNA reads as TGTGCCAGCTCACCACAGGGGTATTCACCCCTCCACTTT. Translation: CASSPQGYSPLHF. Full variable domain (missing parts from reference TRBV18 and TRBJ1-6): NAGVMQNPRHLVRRRGQEARLRCSPMKGHSHVYWYRQLPEEGLKFMVYLQKENIIDESGMPKERFSAEFPKEGPSILRIQQVVRGDSAAYFCASSPQGYSPLHFGNGTRLTVT.

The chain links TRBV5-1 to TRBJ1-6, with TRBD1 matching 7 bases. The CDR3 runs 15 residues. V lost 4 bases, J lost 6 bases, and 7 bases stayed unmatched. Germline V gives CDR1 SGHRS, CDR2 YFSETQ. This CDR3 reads CASSLSGTANSPLHF. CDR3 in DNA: TGCGCCAGCAGCCTATCCGGGACAGCTAATTCACCCCTCCACTTT.

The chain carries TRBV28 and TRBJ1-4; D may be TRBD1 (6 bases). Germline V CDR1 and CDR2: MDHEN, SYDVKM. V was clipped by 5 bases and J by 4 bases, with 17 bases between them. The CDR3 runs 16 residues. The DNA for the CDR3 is TGTGCCAGCAGTAAGGACAGTTCGCATGGTAATGAAAAACTGTTTTTT. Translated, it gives CASSKDSSHGNEKLFF.

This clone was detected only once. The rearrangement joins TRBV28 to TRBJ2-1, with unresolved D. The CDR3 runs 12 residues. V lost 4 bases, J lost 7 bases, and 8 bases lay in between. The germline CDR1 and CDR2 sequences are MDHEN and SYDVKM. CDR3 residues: CASSWYRNEQFF. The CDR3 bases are TGTGCCAGCAGTTGGTACAGAAATGAGCAGTTCTTC.

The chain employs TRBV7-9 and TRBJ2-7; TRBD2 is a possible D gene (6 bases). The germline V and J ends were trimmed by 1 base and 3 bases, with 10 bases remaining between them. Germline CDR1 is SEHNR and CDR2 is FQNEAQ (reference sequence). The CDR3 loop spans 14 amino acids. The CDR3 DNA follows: TGTGCCAGCAGCTTAGGGCAGGAGGGCTACGAGCAGTACTTC. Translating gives CASSLGQEGYEQYF.

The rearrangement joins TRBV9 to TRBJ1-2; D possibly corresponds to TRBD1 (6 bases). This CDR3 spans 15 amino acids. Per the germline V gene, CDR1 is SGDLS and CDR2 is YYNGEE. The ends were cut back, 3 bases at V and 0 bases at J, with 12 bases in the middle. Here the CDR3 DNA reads TGTGCCAGCAGCGCAGGGGTGGTAGCTAACTATGGCTACACCTTC. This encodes CASSAGVVANYGYTF.

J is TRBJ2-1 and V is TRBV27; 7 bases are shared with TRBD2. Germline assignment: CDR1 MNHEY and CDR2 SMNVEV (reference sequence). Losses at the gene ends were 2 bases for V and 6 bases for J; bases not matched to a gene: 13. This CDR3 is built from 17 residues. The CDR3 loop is CASSLTTWTSLVNEQFF. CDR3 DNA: TGTGCCAGCAGTTTAACAACGTGGACTAGTTTAGTCAATGAGCAGTTCTTC.

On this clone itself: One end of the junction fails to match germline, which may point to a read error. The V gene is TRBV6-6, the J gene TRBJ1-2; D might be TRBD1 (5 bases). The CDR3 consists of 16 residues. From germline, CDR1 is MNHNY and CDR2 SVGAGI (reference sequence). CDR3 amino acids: CAGSPLGGLSNYGYTF. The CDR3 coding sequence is TGTGCCGGCAGTCCCCTCGGGGGTTTGTCTAACTATGGCTACACCTTC.

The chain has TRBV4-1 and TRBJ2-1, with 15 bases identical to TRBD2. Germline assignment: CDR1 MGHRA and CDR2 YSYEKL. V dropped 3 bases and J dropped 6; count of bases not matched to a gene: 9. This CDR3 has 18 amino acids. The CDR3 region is CASSQGLAGGLRGNEQFF. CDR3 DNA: TGCGCCAGCAGCCAGGGACTAGCGGGAGGTCTCCGGGGCAATGAGCAGTTCTTC.

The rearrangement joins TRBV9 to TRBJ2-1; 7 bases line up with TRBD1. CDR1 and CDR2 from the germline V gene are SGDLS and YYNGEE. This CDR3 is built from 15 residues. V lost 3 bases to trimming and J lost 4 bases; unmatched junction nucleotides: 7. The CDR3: CASSGDRASYNEQFF. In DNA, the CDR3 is TGTGCCAGCAGCGGGGACAGAGCAAGTTACAATGAGCAGTTCTTC.

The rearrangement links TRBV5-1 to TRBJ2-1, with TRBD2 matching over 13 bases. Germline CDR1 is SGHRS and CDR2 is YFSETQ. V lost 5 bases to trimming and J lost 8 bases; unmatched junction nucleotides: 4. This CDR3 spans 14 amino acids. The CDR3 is CASSTGTSGDEQFF. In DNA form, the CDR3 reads TGCGCCAGCAGTACCGGGACTAGCGGGGATGAGCAGTTCTTC.

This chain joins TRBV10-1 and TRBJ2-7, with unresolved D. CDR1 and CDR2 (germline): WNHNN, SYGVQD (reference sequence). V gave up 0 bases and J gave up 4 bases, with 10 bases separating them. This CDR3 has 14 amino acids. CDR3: CASSESPDLYEQYF. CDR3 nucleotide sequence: TGCGCCAGCAGTGAGTCCCCAGATCTGTACGAGCAGTACTTC.

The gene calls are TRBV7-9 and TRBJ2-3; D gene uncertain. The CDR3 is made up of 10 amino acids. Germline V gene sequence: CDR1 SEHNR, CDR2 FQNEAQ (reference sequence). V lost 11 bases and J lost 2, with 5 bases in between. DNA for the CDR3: TGTGCCTTCTCCACAGATACGCAGTATTTT. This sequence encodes CAFSTDTQYF. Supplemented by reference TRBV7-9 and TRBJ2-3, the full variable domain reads DTGVSQNPRHKITKRGQNVTFRCDPISEHNRLYWYRQTLGQGPEFLTYFQNEAQLEKSRLLSDRFSAERPKGSFSTLEIQRTEQGDSAMYLCAFSTDTQYFGPGTRLTVL.

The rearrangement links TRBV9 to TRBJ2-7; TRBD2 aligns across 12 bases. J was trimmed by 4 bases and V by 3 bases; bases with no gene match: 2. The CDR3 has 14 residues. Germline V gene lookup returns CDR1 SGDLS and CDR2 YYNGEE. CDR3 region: CASSEGLAGYEQYF. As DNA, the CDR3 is TGTGCCAGCAGCGAAGGACTAGCGGGATACGAGCAGTACTTC.

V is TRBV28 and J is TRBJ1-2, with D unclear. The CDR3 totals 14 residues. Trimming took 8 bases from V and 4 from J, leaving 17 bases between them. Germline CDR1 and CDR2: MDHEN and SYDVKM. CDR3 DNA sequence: TGTGCCAGCGGTCCACCGGCTTCGGGCTATGGCTACACCTTC. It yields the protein CASGPPASGYGYTF.

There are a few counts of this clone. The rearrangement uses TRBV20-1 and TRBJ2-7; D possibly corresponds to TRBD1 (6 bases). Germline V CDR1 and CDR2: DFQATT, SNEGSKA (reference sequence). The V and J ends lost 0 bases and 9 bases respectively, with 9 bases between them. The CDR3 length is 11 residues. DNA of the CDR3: TGCAGTGCTAGAGAGGGGGCGCGGCAGTACTTC. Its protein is CSAREGARQYF.

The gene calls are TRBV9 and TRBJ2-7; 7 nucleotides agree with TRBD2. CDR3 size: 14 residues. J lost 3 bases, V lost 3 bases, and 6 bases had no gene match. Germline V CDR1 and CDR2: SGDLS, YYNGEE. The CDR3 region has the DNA TGTGCCAGCAGCGCTGGGGGGGATGACTACGAGCAGTACTTC. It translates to CASSAGGDDYEQYF. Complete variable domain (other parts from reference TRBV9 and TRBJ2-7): DSGVTQTPKHLITATGQRVTLRCSPRSGDLSVYWYQQSLDQGLQFLIQYYNGEERAKGNILERFSAQQFPDLHSELNLSSLELGDSALYFCASSAGGDDYEQYFGPGTRLTVT.

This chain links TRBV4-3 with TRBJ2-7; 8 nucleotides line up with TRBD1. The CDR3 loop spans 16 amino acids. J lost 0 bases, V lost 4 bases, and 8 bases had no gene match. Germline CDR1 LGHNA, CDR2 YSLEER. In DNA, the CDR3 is TGCGCCAGCAGCCCCGCACGGACAGGGAACTCCTACGAGCAGTACTTC. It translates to CASSPARTGNSYEQYF.